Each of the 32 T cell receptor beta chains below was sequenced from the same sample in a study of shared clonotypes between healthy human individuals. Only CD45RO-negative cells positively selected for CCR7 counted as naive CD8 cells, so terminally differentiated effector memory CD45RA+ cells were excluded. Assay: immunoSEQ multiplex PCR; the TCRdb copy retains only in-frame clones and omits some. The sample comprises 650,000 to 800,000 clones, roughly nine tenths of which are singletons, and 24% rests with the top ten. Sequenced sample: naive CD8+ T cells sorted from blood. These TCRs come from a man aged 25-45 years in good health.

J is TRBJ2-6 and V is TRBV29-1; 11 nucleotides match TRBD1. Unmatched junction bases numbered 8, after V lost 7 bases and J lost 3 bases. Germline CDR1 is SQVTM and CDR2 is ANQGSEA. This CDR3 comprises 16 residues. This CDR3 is CSAEGTGGIGANVLTF. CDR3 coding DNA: TGCAGCGCTGAGGGGACAGGGGGGATTGGGGCCAACGTCCTGACTTTC. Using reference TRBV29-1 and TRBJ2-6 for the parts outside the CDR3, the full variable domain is SAVISQKPSRDICQRGTSLTIQCQVDSQVTMMFWYRQQPGQSLTLIATANQGSEATYESGFVIDKFPISRPNLTFSTLTVSNMSPEDSSIYLCSAEGTGGIGANVLTFGAGSRLTVL.

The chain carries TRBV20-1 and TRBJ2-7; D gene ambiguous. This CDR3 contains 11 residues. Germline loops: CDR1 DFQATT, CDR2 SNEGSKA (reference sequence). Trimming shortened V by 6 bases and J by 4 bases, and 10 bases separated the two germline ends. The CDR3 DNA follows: TGCAGTGCCCGTGCGATGTACGAGCAGTACTTC. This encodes CSARAMYEQYF.

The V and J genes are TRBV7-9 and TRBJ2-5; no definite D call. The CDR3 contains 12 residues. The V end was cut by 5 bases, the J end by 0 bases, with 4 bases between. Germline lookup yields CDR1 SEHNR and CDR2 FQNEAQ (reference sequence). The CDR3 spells CASSHNQETQYF. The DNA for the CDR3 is TGTGCCAGCAGCCATAACCAAGAGACCCAGTACTTC.

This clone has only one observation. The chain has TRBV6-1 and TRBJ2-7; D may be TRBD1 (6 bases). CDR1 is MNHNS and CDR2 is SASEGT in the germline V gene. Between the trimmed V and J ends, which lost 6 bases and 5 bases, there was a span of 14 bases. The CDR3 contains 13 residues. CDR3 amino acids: CASRERNRDEQYF. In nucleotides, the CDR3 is TGTGCCAGCAGGGAAAGAAACAGGGACGAGCAGTACTTC.

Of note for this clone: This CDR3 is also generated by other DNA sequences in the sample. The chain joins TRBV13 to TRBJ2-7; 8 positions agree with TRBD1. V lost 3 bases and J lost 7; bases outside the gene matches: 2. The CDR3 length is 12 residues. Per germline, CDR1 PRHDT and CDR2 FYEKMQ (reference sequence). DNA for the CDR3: TGTGCCAGCAGCTTGGACAGGGTAGAGCAGTACTTC. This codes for CASSLDRVEQYF.

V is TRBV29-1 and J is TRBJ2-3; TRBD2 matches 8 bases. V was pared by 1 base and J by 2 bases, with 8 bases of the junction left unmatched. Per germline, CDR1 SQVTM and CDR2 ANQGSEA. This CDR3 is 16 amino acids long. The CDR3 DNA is TGCAGCGTTGAAGCGGCTAGCGGGTCGGTCACAGATACGCAGTATTTT. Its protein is CSVEAASGSVTDTQYF.

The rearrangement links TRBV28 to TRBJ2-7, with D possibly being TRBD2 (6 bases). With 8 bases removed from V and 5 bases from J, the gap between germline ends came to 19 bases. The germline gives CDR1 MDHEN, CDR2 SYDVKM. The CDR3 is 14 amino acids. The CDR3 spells CASSAGLLSDEQYF. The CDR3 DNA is TGTGCCAGCTCCGCGGGACTCCTGAGCGACGAGCAGTACTTC.

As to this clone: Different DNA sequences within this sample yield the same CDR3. The CDR3 nucleotides are TGTGCCAGCAGCTTAAGCGAGAACACCGGGGAGCTGTTTTTT. Translating it yields CASSLSENTGELFF. The V and J genes are TRBV7-9 and TRBJ2-2; D is uncertain. The length of the CDR3 is 14 residues. Germline V gene data show CDR1 as SEHNR and CDR2 as FQNEAQ (reference sequence). V was pared by 2 bases and J by 1 base, with 5 bases between.

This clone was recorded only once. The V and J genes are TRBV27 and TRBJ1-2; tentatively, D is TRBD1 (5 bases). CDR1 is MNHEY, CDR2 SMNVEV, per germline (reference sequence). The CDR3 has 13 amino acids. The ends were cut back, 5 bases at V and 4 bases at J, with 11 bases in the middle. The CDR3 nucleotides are TGTGCCAGCAGTGCAGGGTTTAGCTATGGCTACACCTTC. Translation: CASSAGFSYGYTF.

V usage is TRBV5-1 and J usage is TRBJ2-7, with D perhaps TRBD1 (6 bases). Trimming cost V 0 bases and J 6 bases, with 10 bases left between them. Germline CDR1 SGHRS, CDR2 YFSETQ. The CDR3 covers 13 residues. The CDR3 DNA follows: TGCGCCAGCAGCTTGGAAATGACAGGCGAGCAGTACTTC. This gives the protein CASSLEMTGEQYF.

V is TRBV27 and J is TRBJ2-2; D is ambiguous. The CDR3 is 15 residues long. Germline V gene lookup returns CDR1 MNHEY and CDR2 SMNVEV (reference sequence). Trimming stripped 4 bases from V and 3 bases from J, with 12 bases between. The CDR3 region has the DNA TGTGCCAGCAGTTATGTGGCCAGCCACACCGGGGAGCTGTTTTTT. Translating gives CASSYVASHTGELFF.

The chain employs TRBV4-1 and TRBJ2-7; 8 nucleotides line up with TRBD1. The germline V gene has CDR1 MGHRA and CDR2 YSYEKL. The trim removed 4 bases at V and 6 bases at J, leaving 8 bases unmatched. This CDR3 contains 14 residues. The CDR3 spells CASSPQTGVREQYF. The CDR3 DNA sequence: TGCGCCAGCAGCCCTCAGACAGGGGTCCGCGAGCAGTACTTC.

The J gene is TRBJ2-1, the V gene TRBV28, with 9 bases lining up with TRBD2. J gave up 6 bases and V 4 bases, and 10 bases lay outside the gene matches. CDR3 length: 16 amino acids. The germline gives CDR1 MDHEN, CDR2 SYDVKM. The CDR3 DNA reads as TGTGCCAGCAGTTCAGGGACTAGCAGGAGGTCCAATGAGCAGTTCTTC. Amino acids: CASSSGTSRRSNEQFF.

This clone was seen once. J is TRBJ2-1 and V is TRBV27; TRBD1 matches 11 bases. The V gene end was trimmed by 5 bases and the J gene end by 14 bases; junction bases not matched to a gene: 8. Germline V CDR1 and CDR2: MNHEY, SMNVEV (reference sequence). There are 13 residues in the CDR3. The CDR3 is CASSGGGQGAEFF. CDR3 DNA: TGTGCCAGCAGTGGGGGTGGACAGGGGGCTGAGTTCTTC.

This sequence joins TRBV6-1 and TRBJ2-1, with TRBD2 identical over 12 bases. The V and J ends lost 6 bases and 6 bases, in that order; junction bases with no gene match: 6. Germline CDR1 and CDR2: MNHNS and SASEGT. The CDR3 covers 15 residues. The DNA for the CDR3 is TGTGCCAGCAGCAGGACTAGCGGGGTTGGCAATGAGCAGTTCTTC. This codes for CASSRTSGVGNEQFF.

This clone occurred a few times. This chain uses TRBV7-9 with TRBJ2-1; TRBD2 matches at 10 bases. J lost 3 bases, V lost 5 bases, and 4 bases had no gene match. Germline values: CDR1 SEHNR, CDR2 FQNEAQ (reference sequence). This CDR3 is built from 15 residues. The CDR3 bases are TGTGCCAGCAGCCATCTAGCGGGAGTCTACAATGAGCAGTTCTTC. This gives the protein CASSHLAGVYNEQFF.

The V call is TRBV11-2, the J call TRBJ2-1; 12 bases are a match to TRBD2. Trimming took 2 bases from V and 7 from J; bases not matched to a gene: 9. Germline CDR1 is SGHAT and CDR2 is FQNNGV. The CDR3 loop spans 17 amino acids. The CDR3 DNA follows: TGTGCCAGCAGCTTACCCACCTGGACTAGCGGGAATAATGAGCAGTTCTTC. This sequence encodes CASSLPTWTSGNNEQFF. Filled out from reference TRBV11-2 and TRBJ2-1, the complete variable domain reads EAGVAQSPRYKIIEKRQSVAFWCNPISGHATLYWYQQILGQGPKLLIQFQNNGVVDDSQLPKDRFSAERLKGVDSTLKIQPAKLEDSAVYLCASSLPTWTSGNNEQFFGPGTRLTVL.

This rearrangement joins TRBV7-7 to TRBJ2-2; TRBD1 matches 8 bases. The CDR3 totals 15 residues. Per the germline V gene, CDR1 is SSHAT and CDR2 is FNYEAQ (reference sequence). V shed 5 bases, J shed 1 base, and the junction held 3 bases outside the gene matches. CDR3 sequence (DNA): TGTGCCAGCAGCGACAGGGGTCTGAACACCGGGGAGCTGTTTTTT. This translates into CASSDRGLNTGELFF. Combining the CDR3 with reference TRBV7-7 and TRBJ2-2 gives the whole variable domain GAGVSQSPRYKVTKRGQDVTLRCDPISSHATLYWYQQALGQGPEFLTYFNYEAQPDKSGLPSDRFSAERPEGSISTLTIQRTEQRDSAMYRCASSDRGLNTGELFFGEGSRLTVL.

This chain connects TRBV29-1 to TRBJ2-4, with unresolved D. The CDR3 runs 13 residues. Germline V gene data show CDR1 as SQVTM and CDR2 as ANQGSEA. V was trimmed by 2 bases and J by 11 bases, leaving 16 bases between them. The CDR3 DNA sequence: TGCAGCGTTGAAATAACGACGCGAGGCGTTCAGTACTTC. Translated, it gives CSVEITTRGVQYF.

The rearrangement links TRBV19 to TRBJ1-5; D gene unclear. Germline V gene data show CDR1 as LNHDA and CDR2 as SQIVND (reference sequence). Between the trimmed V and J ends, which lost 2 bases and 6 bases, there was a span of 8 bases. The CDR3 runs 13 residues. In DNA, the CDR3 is TGTGCCAGTAGTATAATAACGTCTCAGCCCCAGCATTTT. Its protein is CASSIITSQPQHF.

The CDR3 sequence is CASSRSSGGSYNEQFF. In DNA form, the CDR3 reads TGCGCCAGCAGCCGCAGCTCAGGGGGCTCCTACAATGAGCAGTTCTTC. This sequence joins TRBV5-1 and TRBJ2-1; 7 nucleotides agree with TRBD1. Trimming removed 4 bases from V and 0 bases from J; junction bases left unmatched: 7. Germline CDR1 SGHRS, CDR2 YFSETQ. This CDR3 region has 16 residues.

The CDR3 spells CASSLKPTSRAYEQYF. The CDR3 nucleotides read TGTGCCAGCAGCTTGAAACCAACTAGCAGGGCCTACGAGCAGTACTTC. The chain employs TRBV5-4 and TRBJ2-7, with D tentatively TRBD2 (6 bases). The CDR3 covers 16 residues. CDR1 is SGHNT and CDR2 is YYREEE in the germline V gene (reference sequence). The ends were cut back, 1 base at V and 2 bases at J, with 16 bases in the middle.

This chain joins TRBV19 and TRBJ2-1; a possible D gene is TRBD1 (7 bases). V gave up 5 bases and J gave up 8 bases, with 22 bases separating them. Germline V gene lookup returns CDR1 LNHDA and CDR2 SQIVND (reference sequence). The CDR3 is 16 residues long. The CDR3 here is CASSFLPQGGFDEQFF. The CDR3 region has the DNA TGTGCCAGTAGTTTCCTCCCCCAGGGGGGTTTCGATGAGCAGTTCTTC. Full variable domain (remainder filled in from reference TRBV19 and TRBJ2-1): DGGITQSPKYLFRKEGQNVTLSCEQNLNHDAMYWYRQDPGQGLRLIYYSQIVNDFQKGDIAEGYSVSREKKESFPLTVTSAQKNPTAFYLCASSFLPQGGFDEQFFGPGTRLTVL.

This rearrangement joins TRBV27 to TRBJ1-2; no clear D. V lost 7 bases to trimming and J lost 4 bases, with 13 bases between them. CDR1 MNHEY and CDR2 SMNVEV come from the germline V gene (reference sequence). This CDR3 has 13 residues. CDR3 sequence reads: CASKSRPFYGYTF. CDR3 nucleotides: TGTGCCAGCAAAAGCAGACCATTCTATGGCTACACCTTC.

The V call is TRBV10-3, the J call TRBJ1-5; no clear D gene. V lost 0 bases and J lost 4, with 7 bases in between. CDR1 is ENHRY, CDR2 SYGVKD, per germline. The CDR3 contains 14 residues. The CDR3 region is CAISESAGNQPQHF. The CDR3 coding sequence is TGTGCCATCAGTGAGTCAGCTGGGAATCAGCCCCAGCATTTT.

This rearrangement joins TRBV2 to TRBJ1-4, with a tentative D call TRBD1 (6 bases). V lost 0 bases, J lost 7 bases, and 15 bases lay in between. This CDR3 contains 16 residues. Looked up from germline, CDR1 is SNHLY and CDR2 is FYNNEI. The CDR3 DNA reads TGTGCCAGCAGTGAAGCGGTCGCAGGGGCCGTTGAAAAACTGTTTTTT. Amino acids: CASSEAVAGAVEKLFF. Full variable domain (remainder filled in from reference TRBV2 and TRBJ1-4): EPEVTQTPSHQVTQMGQEVILRCVPISNHLYFYWYRQILGQKVEFLVSFYNNEISEKSEIFDDQFSVERPDGSNFTLKIRSTKLEDSAMYFCASSEAVAGAVEKLFFGSGTQLSVL.

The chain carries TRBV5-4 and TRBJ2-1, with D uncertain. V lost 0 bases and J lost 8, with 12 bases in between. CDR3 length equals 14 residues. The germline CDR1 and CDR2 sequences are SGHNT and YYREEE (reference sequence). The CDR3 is CASSLESLTDEQFF. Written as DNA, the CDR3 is TGTGCCAGCAGCTTGGAGAGCTTGACGGATGAGCAGTTCTTC.

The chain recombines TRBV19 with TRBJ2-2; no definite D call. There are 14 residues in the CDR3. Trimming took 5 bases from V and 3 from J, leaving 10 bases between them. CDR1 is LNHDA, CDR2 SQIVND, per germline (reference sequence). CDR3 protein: CASSPLFDTGELFF. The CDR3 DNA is TGTGCCAGTAGTCCCTTATTTGACACCGGGGAGCTGTTTTTT.

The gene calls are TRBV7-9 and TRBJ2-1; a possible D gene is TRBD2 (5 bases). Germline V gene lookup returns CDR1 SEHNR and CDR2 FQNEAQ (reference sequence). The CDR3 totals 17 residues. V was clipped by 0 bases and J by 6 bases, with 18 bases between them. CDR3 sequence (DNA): TGTGCCAGCAGCTTAGCGCCTGGCTTCGGCGGGTCCAATGAGCAGTTCTTC. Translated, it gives CASSLAPGFGGSNEQFF.

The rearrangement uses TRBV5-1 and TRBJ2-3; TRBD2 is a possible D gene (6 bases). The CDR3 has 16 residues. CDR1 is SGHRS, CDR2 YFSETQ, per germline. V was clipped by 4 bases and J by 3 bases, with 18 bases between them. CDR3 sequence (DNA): TGCGCCAGCAGCCAAATCCCGGAGGGCCGTACAGATACGCAGTATTTT. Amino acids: CASSQIPEGRTDTQYF.

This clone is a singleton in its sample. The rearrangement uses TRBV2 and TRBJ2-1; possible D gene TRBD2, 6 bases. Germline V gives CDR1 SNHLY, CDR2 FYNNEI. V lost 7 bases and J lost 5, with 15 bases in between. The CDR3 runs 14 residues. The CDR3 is CASKGGPGDNEQFF. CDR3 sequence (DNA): TGTGCCAGCAAGGGAGGACCTGGAGACAATGAGCAGTTCTTC.

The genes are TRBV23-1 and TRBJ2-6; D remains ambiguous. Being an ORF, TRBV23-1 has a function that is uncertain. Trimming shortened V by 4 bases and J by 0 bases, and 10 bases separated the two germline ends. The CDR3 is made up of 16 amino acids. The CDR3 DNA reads TGCGCCAGCAGTCGTCGAGCCCACTCTGGGGCCAACGTCCTGACTTTC. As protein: CASSRRAHSGANVLTF.